This T cell receptor beta chain appears in the sequencing data of a study of radiation and T cells in renal cell carcinoma. Stated time point: blood 4 weeks post-SBRT, at nephrectomy. Treatment defined: 15 Gy SBRT to primary tumor, nephrectomy 4 weeks later. This clone was found once. Sequencing used immunoSEQ multiplex PCR; TCRdb keeps in-frame clones, though not all of them. Seen here are about 83,000 clones, approximately 87% observed once, and the top ten hold 2% to 3%. Per the germline V gene, CDR1 is LNHNV and CDR2 is YYDKDF (reference sequence). The CDR3 is made up of 14 amino acids. V was trimmed by 0 bases and J by 10 bases, leaving 10 bases between them.

The specimen comprised blood, sampled from a patient whose treatment included radiotherapy and nephrectomy. The clonotype comes from a woman aged 55-69 years with renal cell carcinoma. The chain employs TRBV15 and TRBJ1-6; D might be TRBD1 (5 bases). For the CDR3, the DNA is TGTGCCACCAGCAGAGACAGGGACGGCTCACCCCTCCACTTT. Amino acids: CATSRDRDGSPLHF.